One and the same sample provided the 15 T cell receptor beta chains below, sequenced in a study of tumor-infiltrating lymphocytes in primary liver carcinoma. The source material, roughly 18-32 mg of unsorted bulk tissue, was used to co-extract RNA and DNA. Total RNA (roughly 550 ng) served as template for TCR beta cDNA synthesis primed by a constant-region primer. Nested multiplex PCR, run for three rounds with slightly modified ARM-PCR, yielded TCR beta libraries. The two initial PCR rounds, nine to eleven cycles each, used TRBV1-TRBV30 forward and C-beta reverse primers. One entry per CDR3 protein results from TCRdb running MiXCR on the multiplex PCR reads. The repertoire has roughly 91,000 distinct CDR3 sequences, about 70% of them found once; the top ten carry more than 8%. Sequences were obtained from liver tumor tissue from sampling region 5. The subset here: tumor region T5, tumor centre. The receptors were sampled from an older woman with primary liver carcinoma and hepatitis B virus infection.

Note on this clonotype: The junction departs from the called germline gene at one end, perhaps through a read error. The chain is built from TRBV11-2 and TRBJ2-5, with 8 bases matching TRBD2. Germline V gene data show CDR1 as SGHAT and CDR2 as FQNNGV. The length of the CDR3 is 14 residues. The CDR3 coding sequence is TGTGCCAGCGGCCCCACGGGGGGGAAAGAGGCCCAGTACTTC. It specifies CASGPTGGKEAQYF. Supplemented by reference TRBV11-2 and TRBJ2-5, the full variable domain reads EAGVAQSPRYKIIEKRQSVAFWCNPISGHATLYWYQQILGQGPKLLIQFQNNGVVDDSQLPKDRFSAERLKGVDSTLKIQPAKLEDSAVYLCASGPTGGKEAQYFGPGTRLLVL.

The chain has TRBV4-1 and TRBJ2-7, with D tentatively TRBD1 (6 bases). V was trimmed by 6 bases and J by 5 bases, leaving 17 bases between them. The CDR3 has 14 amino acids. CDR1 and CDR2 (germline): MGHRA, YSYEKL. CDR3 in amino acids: CASRGQDRAHEQYF. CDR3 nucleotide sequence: TGCGCCAGCAGGGGACAAGACAGAGCCCACGAGCAGTACTTC.

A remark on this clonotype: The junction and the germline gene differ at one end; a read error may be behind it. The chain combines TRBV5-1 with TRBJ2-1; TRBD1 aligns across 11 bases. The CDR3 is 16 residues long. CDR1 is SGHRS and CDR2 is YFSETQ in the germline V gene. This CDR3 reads CASTLLFGTGGAAVFF. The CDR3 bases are TGCGCCAGCACCTTGCTCTTCGGGACAGGGGGAGCCGCGGTCTTCTTC.

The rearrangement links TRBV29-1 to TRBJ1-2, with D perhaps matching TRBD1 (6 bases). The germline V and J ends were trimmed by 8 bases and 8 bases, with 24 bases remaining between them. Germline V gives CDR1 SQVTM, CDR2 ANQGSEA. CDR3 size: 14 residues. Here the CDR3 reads CSLAQGTGARGYTF. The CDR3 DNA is TGCAGCCTAGCCCAGGGGACGGGCGCTCGCGGCTACACCTTC.

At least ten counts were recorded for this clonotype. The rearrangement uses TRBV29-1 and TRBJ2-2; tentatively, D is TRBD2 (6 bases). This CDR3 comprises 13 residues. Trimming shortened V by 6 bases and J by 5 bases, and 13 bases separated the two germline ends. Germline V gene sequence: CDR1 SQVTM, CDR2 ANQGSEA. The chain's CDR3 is CSVQGRGTGELFF. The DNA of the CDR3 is TGCAGCGTGCAGGGCCGGGGGACCGGGGAGCTGTTTTTT.

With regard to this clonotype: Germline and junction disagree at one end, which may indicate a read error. Written as DNA, the CDR3 is TGTGCCAGTAGCCGGGGACTAGTCCTCCAAGAGACCCACTACTTC. Protein: CASSRGLVLQETHYF. The V call is TRBV11-2, the J call TRBJ2-5; TRBD2 matches at 8 bases. The CDR3 covers 15 residues. Germline values: CDR1 SGHAT, CDR2 FQNNGV.

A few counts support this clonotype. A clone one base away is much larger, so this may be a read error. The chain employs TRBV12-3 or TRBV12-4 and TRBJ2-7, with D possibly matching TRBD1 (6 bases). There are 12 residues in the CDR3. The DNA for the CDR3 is TGTGTCAGCCTTTCCCAACAAGGGGGGCAGTACTTC. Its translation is CVSLSQQGGQYF.

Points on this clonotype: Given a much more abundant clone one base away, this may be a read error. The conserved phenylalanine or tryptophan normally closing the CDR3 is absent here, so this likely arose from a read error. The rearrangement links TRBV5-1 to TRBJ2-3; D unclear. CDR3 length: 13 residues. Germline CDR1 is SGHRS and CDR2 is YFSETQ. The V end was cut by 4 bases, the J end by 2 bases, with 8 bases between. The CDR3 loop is CASSHDSTDTQYL. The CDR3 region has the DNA TGCGCCAGCAGCCACGACTCCACAGATACGCAGTATCTT.

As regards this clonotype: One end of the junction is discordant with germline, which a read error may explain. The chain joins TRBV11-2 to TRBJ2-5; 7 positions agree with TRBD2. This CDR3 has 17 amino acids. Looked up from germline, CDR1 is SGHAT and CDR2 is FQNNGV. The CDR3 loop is CACSPLRTGGPQETQYF. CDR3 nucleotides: TGTGCCTGCAGCCCACTAAGGACGGGGGGTCCACAAGAGACCCAATATTTC.

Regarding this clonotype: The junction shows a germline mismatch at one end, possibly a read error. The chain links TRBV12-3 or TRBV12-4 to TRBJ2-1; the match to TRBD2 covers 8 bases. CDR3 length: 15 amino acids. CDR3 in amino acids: CASSPAGGSGEGSLF. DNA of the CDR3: TGTGCCAGCAGTCCCGCCGGGGGTAGCGGGGAAGGGTCGTTATTC.

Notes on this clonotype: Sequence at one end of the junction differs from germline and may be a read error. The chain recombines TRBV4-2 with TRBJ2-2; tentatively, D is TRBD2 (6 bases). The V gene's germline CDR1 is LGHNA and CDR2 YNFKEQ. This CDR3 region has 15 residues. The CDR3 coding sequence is TGTGCCGGCAGCCCCCGACTAGACCCGGCCGGGGAGCTGTTTTTT. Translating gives CAGSPRLDPAGELFF.

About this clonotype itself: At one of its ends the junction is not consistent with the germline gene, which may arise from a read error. CDR3 bases: TGCGCCAGCAGCTTGGAGGGGAATGAAGAACTGGTTTTT. It yields the protein CASSLEGNEELVF. The V gene is TRBV5-1, the J gene TRBJ1-4, with D maybe TRBD1 (5 bases). The CDR3 is made up of 13 amino acids. In germline, CDR1 is SGHRS, CDR2 YFSETQ. Combining the CDR3 with reference TRBV5-1 and TRBJ1-4 gives the whole variable domain KAGVTQTPRYLIKTRGQQVTLSCSPISGHRSVSWYQQTPGQGLQFLFEYFSETQRNKGNFPGRFSGRQFSNSRSEMNVSTLELGDSALYLCASSLEGNEELVFGSGTQLSVL.

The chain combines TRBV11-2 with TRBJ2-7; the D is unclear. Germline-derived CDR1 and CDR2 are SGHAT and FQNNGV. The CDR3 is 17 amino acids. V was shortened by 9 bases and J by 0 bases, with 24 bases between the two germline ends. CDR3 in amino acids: CASTPTYTMASSYEQYF. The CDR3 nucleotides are TGTGCCAGTACTCCAACCTATACAATGGCTAGCTCCTACGAGCAGTACTTC.

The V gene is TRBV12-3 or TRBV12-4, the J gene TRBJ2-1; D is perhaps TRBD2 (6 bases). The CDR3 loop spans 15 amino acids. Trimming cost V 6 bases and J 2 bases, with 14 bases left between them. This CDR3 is CASRGGLRAYNEQFF. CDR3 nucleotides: TGTGCCAGCAGGGGGGGACTGAGAGCCTACAATGAGCAGTTCTTC.

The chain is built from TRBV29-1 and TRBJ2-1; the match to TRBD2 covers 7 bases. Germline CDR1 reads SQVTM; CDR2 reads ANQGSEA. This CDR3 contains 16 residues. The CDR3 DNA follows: TGCGCCGTTCACCCTCTAGCGGATGATGCGAGGAAAGAGCAGTTCTTC. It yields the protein CAVHPLADDARKEQFF.